The rows below give T cell receptor beta chains drawn from one sample of a study of blood T cell repertoires in COVID-19. TCRdb's table, derived via immunoSEQ multiplex PCR, lists solely in-frame clones and lacks some. The sample gives a few hundred thousand clones, around 91% of which show up once; approximately 1% is in the top ten. The sample consisted of PBMCs or T cells enriched from blood (not recorded which). The origin of the receptors is a man between 18 and 29 years old who had recovered from COVID-19. The CDR3 runs from the conserved cysteine through the conserved F or W. D genes are given only for firm matches. Size values are once, few and many counts, or a class for expanded clones, and some rows have none.

size	D	V	J	CDR3	DNA
.	.	TRBV2	TRBJ1-2	CASLKRVTYGYTF	TGTGCCAGCCTCAAGCGAGTCACCTATGGCTACACCTTC
.	TRBD2	TRBV4-1	TRBJ2-2	CASSRKLADVFVGELFF	TGCGCCAGCAGCCGGAAACTAGCGGATGTCTTCGTCGGGGAGCTGTTTTTT
.	TRBD2	TRBV3-1/TRBV3-2	TRBJ2-6	CASSQMGGAGANVLTF	TGTGCCAGCAGCCAAATGGGAGGGGCCGGGGCCAACGTCCTGACTTTC
.	TRBD2	TRBV5-4	TRBJ2-1	CASSLDSGVLDNEQFF	TGTGCCAGCAGCTTGGATAGCGGGGTGTTGGACAATGAGCAGTTCTTC
.	.	TRBV5-1	TRBJ2-2	CASSLGQSGELFF	TGCGCCAGCAGCTTGGGACAATCCGGGGAGCTGTTTTTT
.	TRBD2	TRBV4-3	TRBJ2-7	CASSQGLAGIYEQYF	TGCGCCAGCAGCCAGGGACTAGCGGGAATCTACGAGCAGTACTTC
.	TRBD2	TRBV27	TRBJ2-5	CASSELAGGRETQYF	TGTGCCAGCAGTGAACTAGCGGGAGGACGAGAGACCCAGTACTTC
.	TRBD1	TRBV7-2	TRBJ1-1	CASSPQGGDTEAFF	TGTGCCAGCAGCCCCCAGGGGGGAGACACTGAAGCTTTCTTT
.	.	TRBV10-3	TRBJ2-1	CAIRIAVQSDNEQFF	TGTGCCATAAGGATAGCGGTCCAATCGGACAATGAGCAGTTCTTC
.	.	TRBV4-2	TRBJ2-3	CASSQEETIVYTQYF	TGTGCCAGCAGCCAAGAGGAGACTATAGTCTATACGCAGTATTTT
.	TRBD1	TRBV9	TRBJ1-2	CASRTTGGGYGYTF	TGTGCCAGCAGAACTACAGGGGGCGGCTATGGCTACACCTTC
.	.	TRBV9	TRBJ1-1	CASSDTDGRAEAFF	TGTGCCAGCAGCGACACGGACGGGCGGGCTGAAGCTTTCTTT
.	.	TRBV19	TRBJ2-6	CASGQSGANVLTF	TGTGCCAGTGGGCAGTCTGGGGCCAACGTCCTGACTTTC
.	TRBD1	TRBV6-6	TRBJ1-1	CASSYSTGSAFF	TGTGCCAGCAGTTACTCGACAGGGTCGGCTTTCTTT
.	.	TRBV27	TRBJ2-1	CASADRDNYNEQFF	TGTGCCAGCGCCGACCGGGACAACTACAATGAGCAGTTCTTC
.	.	TRBV7-3	TRBJ2-5	CASSLDRGIVETQYF	TGTGCCAGCTCCCTGGATCGGGGGATCGTAGAGACCCAGTACTTC
.	TRBD2	TRBV7-2	TRBJ2-6	CASSFGLAGHGANVLTF	TGTGCCAGCAGCTTTGGACTAGCGGGCCATGGGGCCAACGTCCTGACTTTC
.	.	TRBV16	TRBJ1-4	CASSQLAENEKLFF	TGTGCCAGCAGCCAACTGGCCGAAAATGAAAAACTGTTTTTT
.	.	TRBV9	TRBJ2-5	CASSAGGLLGETQYF	TGTGCCAGCAGCGCAGGCGGACTTCTTGGGGAGACCCAGTACTTC
.	TRBD1	TRBV19	TRBJ2-3	CASTPGGADTQYF	TGTGCCAGTACCCCAGGGGGTGCGGATACGCAGTATTTT
.	.	TRBV10-3	TRBJ2-1	CAIREGISYNEQFF	TGTGCCATCAGGGAGGGCATCTCCTACAATGAGCAGTTCTTC
.	TRBD1	TRBV9	TRBJ2-5	CASSATGGAWGETQYF	TGTGCCAGCAGCGCGACAGGGGGTGCCTGGGGGGAGACCCAGTACTTC
.	TRBD1	TRBV19	TRBJ1-5	CASSIRTGGQPQHF	TGTGCCAGTAGTATTAGGACAGGGGGTCAGCCCCAGCATTTT
.	.	TRBV14	TRBJ2-7	CASSQRGISEQYF	TGTGCCAGCAGCCAGAGGGGGATCTCCGAGCAGTACTTC
.	TRBD1	TRBV9	TRBJ2-2	CASSVDGRGSTGELFF	TGTGCCAGCAGCGTAGATGGCAGGGGGTCCACCGGGGAGCTGTTTTTT
.	TRBD1	TRBV9	TRBJ2-7	CASSPRTGFGSYEQYF	TGTGCCAGCAGCCCCCGGACAGGGTTCGGGTCCTACGAGCAGTACTTC
.	.	TRBV5-1	TRBJ1-2	CASSFGGANYGYTF	TGCGCCAGCAGCTTTGGAGGGGCCAACTATGGCTACACCTTC
.	TRBD1	TRBV15	TRBJ1-6	CATSSRDSNSPLHF	TGTGCCACCAGCAGCAGGGACAGCAATTCACCCCTCCACTTT
.	.	TRBV20-1	TRBJ2-7	CSASSGHEQYF	TGCAGTGCTAGTTCGGGTCACGAGCAGTACTTC
once	TRBD1	TRBV19	TRBJ2-1	CASSIDRVTYNEQFF	TGTGCCAGTAGCATAGACAGGGTTACCTACAATGAGCAGTTCTTC
.	.	TRBV5-5	TRBJ2-3	CASSLGTGKQILQYF	TGTGCCAGCAGCTTAGGAACAGGGAAACAGATCCTCCAGTATTTT
.	TRBD1	TRBV6-5	TRBJ2-1	CASSRDRGRGEQFF	TGTGCCAGCAGCCGGGACAGGGGGAGGGGTGAGCAGTTCTTC
once	TRBD2	TRBV4-1	TRBJ2-7	CASSLMTSGYEQYF	TGCGCCAGCAGCCTCATGACTAGCGGCTACGAGCAGTACTTC
.	.	TRBV10-3	TRBJ1-5	CAISDSINQPQHF	TGTGCCATCAGTGACTCTATCAATCAGCCCCAGCATTTT
.	TRBD1	TRBV4-3	TRBJ1-6	CASSQERWTGDNSPLHF	TGCGCCAGCAGCCAAGAGAGATGGACAGGGGATAATTCACCCCTCCACTTT
.	TRBD1	TRBV7-9	TRBJ1-3	CASSVRGPLGNTIYF	TGTGCCAGCAGCGTCAGGGGGCCGCTTGGAAACACCATATATTTT
.	TRBD2	TRBV28	TRBJ2-7	CASSSTGLAGYEQYF	TGTGCCAGCAGTTCGACGGGACTAGCGGGCTACGAGCAGTACTTC